This T cell receptor beta chain is from a study of T cells in Graves' hyperthyroidism and ophthalmopathy. The germline gives CDR1 SGHRS, CDR2 YFSETQ. V lost 2 bases and J 1 base, leaving 10 bases between the germline ends. The CDR3 totals 14 residues. This clonotype has at least ten counts. Its antigen remains unknown. Findings and caveats of the study: The blood repertoire included most of the expanded thyroid clonotypes above 0.001.

The patients, who ranged from 18 to 65 in age, presented with newly diagnosed hyperthyroidism lasting under 2 months. Patients were excluded because of uncontrolled infection, other autoimmune disease, pregnancy or lactation. TCR beta CDR3 region amplification was performed from RNA transcripts. A first-round RT-PCR of the TCR CDR3 used the HTBI primer set. TCRdb independently ran MiXCR on the multiplex PCR reads; one entry per CDR3 protein. Seen here are roughly 570,000 distinct CDR3 sequences, 46% observed once, and the top ten hold more than 7%. The chain employs TRBV5-1 and TRBJ2-7; D uncertain. The TCR was taken from a woman younger than 35 with Graves' hyperthyroidism. Sequencing used peripheral blood or thyroid tissue (not recorded which). CDR3 in DNA: TGCGCCAGCAGCTTCCAGGATCGATCCTACGAGCAGTACTTC. The encoded protein is CASSFQDRSYEQYF.